This T cell receptor beta chain was captured in a study of T cells in Graves' hyperthyroidism and ophthalmopathy. Study at large: At the time of initial diagnosis and before any treatment, peripheral blood was collected.

This clonotype was seen many times. Its antigen is as yet unknown. The CDR3 regions of TCR beta were amplified from RNA transcripts. The HTBI primer set was used in a first-round RT-PCR of the TCR CDR3. TCRdb reprocessed the multiplex PCR reads with MiXCR, giving one entry per CDR3 protein. The repertoire has fewer than 350,000 distinct CDR3 sequences, about 16% of them found once; the top ten carry roughly 31%. General study results and limits: By a 13 V-J model, ophthalmopathy was set apart from stable hyperthyroidism.

Per germline, CDR1 SNHLY and CDR2 FYNNEI. The CDR3 totals 15 residues. The V and J ends lost 3 bases and 0 bases respectively, with 9 bases between them. Specimen: blood. The receptor's source is a woman between 50 and 59 years old with Graves' hyperthyroidism that later progressed to Graves' ophthalmopathy. The chain combines TRBV2 with TRBJ2-4, with D tentatively TRBD2 (5 bases). CDR3 protein: CASSDEGQAKNIQYF. The DNA for the CDR3 is TGTGCCAGCAGTGACGAGGGTCAAGCCAAAAACATTCAGTACTTC.